The clone carrying this TCR beta chain was picked up one time. Per the germline V gene, CDR1 is SGHTS and CDR2 is YDEGEE. The CDR3 contains 16 residues. Between the trimmed V and J ends, which lost 4 bases and 0 bases, there was a span of 14 bases. The table came from immunoSEQ multiplex PCR; TCRdb's copy has only in-frame clones and leaves some out. Of nearly 600,000 clones listed, just under 97% are singletons. Selected positively for CCR7 and CD45RO-negative, naive CD8 cells excluded terminally differentiated effector memory CD45RA+ cells. The data stem from a study of shared clonotypes between healthy human individuals.

This sequence was found in a woman aged 30 to 39 in good health. The sequenced sample was naive CD8+ T cells sorted from blood. The gene calls are TRBV5-8 and TRBJ1-5; a possible D gene is TRBD1 (5 bases). CDR3 amino acids: CASSPAPGYSNQPQHF. DNA for the CDR3: TGTGCCAGCAGCCCCGCCCCAGGGTATAGCAATCAGCCCCAGCATTTT.